Included here is one TCR beta chain sequence, with context. Its antigen is unknown. Germline loops: CDR1 LNHDA, CDR2 SQIVND (reference sequence). The CDR3 totals 13 residues. The V and J ends lost 2 bases and 5 bases respectively, with 9 bases between them. This sample is drawn from a study of OX40 agonist ivuxolimab in advanced cancers. Profiled with immunoSEQ multiplex PCR; TCRdb holds only in-frame clones, not every one. This table holds approximately 45,000 clones, 88% found once. Findings of the study overall: Among T cells, CD8+ cells averaged more expanded clones than CD4+ cells.

The specimen was CD4+ or CD8+ T cells sorted from blood, collected in a trial of the OX40 agonist ivuxolimab. The sequence came from an adult with an advanced solid tumor such as melanoma, head and neck, liver or kidney cancer. The chain links TRBV19 to TRBJ1-1; TRBD1 might be the D (5 bases). CDR3 nucleotide sequence: TGTGCCAGTAGTATAAACCGGGGGACTGAAGCTTTCTTT. Its protein is CASSINRGTEAFF.